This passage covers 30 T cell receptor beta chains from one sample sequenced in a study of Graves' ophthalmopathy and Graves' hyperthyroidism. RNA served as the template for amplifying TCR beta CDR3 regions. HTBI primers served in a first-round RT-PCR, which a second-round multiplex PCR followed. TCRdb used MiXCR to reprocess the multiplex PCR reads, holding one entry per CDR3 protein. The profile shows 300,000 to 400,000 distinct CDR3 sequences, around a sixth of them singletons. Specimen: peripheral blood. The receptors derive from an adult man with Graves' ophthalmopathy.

The CDR3 DNA follows: TGTGCCAGCAGTTCATGGGCGGGTAGAGAGAGCCCATACGAGCAGTACTTC. Residues: CASSSWAGRESPYEQYF. This rearrangement joins TRBV28 to TRBJ2-7; D is possibly TRBD2 (5 bases). V was pared by 4 bases and J by 4 bases, with 23 bases between. This CDR3 is built from 17 residues. Germline V gene sequence: CDR1 MDHEN, CDR2 SYDVKM.

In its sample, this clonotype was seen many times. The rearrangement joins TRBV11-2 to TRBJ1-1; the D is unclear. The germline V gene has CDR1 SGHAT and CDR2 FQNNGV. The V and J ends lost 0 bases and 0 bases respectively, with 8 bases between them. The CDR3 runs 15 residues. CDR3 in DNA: TGTGCCAGCAGCTTAGATCCAGGATTGAACACTGAAGCTTTCTTT. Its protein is CASSLDPGLNTEAFF.

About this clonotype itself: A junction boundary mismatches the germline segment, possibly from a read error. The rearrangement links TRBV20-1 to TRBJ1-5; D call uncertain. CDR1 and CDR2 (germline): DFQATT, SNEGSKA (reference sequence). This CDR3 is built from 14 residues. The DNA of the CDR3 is TGCAGTGCTAGTTTAGTACAAAACAATCAGCCCCAGCGTTTT. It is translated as CSASLVQNNQPQRF.

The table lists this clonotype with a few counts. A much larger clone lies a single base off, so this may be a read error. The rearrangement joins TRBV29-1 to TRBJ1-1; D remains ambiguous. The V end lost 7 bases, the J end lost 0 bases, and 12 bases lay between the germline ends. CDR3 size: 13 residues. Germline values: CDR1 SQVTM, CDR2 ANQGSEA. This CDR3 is CSAPAVMNTEAFF. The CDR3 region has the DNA TGCAGCGCCCCCGCGGTCATGAACACTGAAGCTTTCTTT.

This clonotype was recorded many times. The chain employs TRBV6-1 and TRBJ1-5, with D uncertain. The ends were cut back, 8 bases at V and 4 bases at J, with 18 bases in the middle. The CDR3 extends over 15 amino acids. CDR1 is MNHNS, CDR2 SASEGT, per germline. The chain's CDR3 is CASQPPSGENQPQHF. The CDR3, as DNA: TGTGCCAGCCAACCACCCAGTGGGGAAAATCAGCCCCAGCATTTT.

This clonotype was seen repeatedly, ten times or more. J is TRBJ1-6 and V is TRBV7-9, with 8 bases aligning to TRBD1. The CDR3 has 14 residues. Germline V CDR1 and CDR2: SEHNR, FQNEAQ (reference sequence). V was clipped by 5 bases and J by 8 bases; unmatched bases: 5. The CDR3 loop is CASSRQGSDSPLHF. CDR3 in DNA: TGTGCCAGCAGCAGACAGGGGAGCGATTCACCCCTCCACTTT.

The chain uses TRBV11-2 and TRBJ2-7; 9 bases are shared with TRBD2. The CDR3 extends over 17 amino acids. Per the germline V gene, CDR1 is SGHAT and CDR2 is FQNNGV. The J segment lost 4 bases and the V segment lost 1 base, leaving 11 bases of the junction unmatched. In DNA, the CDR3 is TGTGCCAGCAGCTTAGGTTCAGCGGGAGGAAGTATGTACGAGCAGTACTTC. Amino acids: CASSLGSAGGSMYEQYF.

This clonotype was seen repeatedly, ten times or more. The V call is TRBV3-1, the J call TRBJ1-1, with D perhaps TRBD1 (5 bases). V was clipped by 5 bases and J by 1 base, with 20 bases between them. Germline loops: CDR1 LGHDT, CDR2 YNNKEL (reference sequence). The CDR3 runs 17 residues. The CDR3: CASSIRTGTGGNTEAFF. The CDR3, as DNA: TGTGCCAGCAGCATCCGAACCGGGACGGGGGGGAACACTGAAGCTTTCTTT.

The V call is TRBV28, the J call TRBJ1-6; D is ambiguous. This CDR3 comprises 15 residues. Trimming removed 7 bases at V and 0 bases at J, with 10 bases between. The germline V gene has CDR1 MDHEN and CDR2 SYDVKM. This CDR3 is CASNQRSSYNSPLHF. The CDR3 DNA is TGTGCCAGCAACCAAAGAAGCTCCTATAATTCACCCCTCCACTTT.

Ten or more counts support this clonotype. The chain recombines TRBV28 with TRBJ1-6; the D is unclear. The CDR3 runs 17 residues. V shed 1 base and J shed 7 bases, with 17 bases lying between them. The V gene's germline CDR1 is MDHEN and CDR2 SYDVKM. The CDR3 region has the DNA TGTGCCAGCAGTTTATTCGGTCGGGCCGGCGGGAATTCACCCCTCCACTTT. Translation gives CASSLFGRAGGNSPLHF.

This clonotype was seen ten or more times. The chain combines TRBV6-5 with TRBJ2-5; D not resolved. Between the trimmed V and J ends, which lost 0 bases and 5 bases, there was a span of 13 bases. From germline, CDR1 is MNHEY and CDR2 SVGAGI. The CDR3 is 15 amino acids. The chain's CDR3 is CASSYSLQFKETQYF. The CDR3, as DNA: TGTGCCAGCAGTTACTCGTTGCAGTTCAAGGAGACCCAGTACTTC.

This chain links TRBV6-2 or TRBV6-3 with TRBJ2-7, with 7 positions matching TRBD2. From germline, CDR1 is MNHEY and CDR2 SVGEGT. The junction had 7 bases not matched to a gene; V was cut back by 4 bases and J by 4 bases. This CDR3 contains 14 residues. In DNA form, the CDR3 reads TGTGCCAGCAGTTTCTACCAGCGGGGTTACGAGCAGTACTTC. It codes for CASSFYQRGYEQYF.

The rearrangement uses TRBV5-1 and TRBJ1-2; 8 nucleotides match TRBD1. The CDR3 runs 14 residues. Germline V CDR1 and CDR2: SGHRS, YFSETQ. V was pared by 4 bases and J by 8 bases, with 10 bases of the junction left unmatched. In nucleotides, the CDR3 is TGCGCCAGCAGCGCCATGGACAGGGTCGAGGGCTACACCTTC. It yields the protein CASSAMDRVEGYTF.

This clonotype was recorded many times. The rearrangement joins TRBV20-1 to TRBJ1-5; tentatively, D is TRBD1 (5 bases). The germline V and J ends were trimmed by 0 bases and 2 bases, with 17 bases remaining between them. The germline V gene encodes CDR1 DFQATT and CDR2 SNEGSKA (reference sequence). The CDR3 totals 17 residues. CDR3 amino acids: CSARDSGGTVGNQPQHF. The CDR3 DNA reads TGCAGTGCTAGAGATTCGGGGGGTACGGTGGGCAATCAGCCCCAGCATTTT.

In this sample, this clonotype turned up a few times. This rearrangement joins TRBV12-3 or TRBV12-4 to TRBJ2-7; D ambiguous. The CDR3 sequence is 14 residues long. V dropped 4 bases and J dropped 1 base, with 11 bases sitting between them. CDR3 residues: CASSSSLLSYEQYF. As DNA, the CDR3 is TGTGCCAGCAGTTCGTCACTCCTTTCCTACGAGCAGTACTTC.

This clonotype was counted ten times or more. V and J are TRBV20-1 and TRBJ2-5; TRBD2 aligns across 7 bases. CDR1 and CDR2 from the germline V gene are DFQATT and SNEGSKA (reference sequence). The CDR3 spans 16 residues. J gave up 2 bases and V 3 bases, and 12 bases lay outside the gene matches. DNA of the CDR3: TGCAGTGCTAGTTGGTTAGCGGGTCCAAGGCAAGAGACCCAGTACTTC. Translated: CSASWLAGPRQETQYF.

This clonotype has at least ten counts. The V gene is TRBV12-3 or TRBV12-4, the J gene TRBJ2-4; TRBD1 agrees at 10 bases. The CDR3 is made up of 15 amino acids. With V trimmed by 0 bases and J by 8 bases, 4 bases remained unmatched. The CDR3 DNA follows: TGTGCCAGCAGTTTAGCCGGGACAGGGGCGGACATTCAGTACTTC. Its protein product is CASSLAGTGADIQYF.

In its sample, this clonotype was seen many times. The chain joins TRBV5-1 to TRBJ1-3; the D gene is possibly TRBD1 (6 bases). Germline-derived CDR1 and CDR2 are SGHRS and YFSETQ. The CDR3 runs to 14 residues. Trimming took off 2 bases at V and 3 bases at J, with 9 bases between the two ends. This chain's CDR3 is CASSFGGGGNTIYF. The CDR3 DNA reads TGCGCCAGCAGCTTTGGGGGCGGTGGAAACACCATATATTTT.

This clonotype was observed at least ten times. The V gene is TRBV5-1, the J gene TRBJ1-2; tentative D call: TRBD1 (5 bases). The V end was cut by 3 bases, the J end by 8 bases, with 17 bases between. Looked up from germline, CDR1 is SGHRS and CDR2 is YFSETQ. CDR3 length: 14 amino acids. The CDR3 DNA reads TGCGCCAGCAGCTCCTCCGGGACCCTTGGGGGCTACACCTTC. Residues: CASSSSGTLGGYTF.

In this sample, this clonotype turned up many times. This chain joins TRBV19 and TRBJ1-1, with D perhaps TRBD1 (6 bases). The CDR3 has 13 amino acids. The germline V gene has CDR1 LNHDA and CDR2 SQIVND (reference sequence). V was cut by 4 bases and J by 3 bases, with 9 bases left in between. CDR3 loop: CASSKQGDTEAFF. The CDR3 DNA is TGTGCCAGTAGTAAACAGGGCGACACTGAAGCTTTCTTT.

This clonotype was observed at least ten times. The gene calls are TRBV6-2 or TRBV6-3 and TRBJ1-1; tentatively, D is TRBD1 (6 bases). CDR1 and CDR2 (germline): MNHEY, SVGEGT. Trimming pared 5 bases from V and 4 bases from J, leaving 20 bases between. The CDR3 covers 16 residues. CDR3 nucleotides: TGTGCCAGCAGTCCTCGGGAAGGGGGTGGCGTCACTGAAGCTTTCTTT. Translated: CASSPREGGGVTEAFF.

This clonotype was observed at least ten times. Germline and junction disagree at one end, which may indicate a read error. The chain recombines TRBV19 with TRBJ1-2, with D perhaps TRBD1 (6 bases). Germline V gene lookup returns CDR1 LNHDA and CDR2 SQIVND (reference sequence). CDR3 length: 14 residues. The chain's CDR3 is CASSEPTGFVGCTF. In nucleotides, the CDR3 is TGTGCCAGTAGTGAGCCCACAGGGTTTGTTGGCTGCACCTTC.

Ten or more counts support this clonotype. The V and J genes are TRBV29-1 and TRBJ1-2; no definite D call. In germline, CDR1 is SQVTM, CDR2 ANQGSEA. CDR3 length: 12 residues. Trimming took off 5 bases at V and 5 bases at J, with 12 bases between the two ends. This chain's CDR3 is CSVSKASYGYTF. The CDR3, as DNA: TGCAGCGTTTCGAAGGCCAGTTATGGCTACACCTTC.

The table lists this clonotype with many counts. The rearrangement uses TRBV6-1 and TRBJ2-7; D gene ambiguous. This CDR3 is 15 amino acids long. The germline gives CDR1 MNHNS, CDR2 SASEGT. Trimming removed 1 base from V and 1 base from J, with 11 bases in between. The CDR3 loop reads CASSEGLGQSYEQYF. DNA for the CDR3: TGTGCCAGCAGTGAAGGGCTTGGGCAGTCCTACGAGCAGTACTTC.

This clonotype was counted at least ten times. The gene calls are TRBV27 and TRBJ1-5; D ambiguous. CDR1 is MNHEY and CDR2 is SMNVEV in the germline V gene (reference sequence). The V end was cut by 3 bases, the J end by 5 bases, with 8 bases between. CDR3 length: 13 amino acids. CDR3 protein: CASSLTWDQPQHF. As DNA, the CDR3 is TGTGCCAGCAGTTTGACCTGGGATCAGCCCCAGCATTTT.

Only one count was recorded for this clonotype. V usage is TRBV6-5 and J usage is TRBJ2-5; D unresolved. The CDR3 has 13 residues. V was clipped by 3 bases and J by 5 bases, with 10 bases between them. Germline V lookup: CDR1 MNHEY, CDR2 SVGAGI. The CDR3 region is CASSYGLRETQYF. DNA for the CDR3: TGTGCCAGCAGTTATGGGTTAAGGGAGACCCAGTACTTC.

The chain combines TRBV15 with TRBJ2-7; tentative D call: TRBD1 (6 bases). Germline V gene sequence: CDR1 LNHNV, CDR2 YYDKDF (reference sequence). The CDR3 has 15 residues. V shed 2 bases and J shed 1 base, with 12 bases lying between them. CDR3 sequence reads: CATSRSTGPSYEQYF. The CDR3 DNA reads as TGTGCCACCAGCAGATCAACAGGGCCTTCCTACGAGCAGTACTTC.

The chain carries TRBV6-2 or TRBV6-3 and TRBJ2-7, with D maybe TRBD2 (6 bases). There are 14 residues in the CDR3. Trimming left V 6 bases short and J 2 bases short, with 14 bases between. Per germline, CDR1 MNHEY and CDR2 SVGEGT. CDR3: CASRPPSVAYEQYF. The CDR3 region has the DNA TGTGCCAGCAGACCTCCTAGCGTAGCCTACGAGCAGTACTTC.

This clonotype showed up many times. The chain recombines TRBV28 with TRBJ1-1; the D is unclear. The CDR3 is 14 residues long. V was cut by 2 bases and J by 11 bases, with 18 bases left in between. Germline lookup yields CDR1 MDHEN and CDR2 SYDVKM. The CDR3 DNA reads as TGTGCCAGCAGTTTAGCCGGGTCTTCGTCTACGGCTTTCTTT. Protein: CASSLAGSSSTAFF.

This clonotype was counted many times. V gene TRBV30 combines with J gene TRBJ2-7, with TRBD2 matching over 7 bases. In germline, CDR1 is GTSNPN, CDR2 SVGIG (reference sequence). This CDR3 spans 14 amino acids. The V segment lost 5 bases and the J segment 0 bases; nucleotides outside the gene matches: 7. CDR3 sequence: CAWSEGGSSYEQYF. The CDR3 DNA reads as TGTGCCTGGTCAGAAGGCGGGAGCTCCTACGAGCAGTACTTC.